The clone carrying this T cell receptor (beta chain) was recorded many times. This sample was included in a study of T-cell reconstitution after alpha-beta-depleted transplantation in children. Unique molecular identifiers tagged the TCRbeta library. Via MiXCR, TCRdb re-called the PCR reads, giving one row per CDR3 protein. The repertoire holds about 690,000 distinct CDR3 sequences, with roughly 15% as singletons. This CDR3 comprises 14 residues. Losses at the gene ends were 6 bases for V and 1 base for J; bases not matched to a gene: 5. CDR1 and CDR2 from the germline V gene are DFQATT and SNEGSKA (reference sequence).

The chain links TRBV20-1 to TRBJ2-1; 8 bases are shared with TRBD1. This specimen consisted of PBMCs from the stem cell graft donor, obtained from the stem cell graft. The sequence was obtained from a human donor who donated a stem cell graft to a child with acute myeloid leukemia. The CDR3 bases are TGCAGTGCACCCGACAGGGGATCCTACAATGAGCAGTTCTTC. It yields the protein CSAPDRGSYNEQFF.